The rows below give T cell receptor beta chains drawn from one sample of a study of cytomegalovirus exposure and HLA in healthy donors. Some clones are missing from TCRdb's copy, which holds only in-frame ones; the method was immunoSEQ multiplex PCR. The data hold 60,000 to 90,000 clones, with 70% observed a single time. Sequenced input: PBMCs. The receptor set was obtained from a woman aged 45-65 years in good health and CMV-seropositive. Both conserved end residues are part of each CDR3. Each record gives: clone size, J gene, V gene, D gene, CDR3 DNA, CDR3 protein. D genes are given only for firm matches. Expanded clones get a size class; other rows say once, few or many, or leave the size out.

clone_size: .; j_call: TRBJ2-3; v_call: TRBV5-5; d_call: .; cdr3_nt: TGTGCCAGCAGCCACCCAGGGGGGATCACAGATACGCAGTATTTT; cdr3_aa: CASSHPGGITDTQYF
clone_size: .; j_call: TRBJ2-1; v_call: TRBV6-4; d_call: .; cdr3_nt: TGTGCCACCAATAGGACAGCTTCCCACAATGAGCAGTTCTTC; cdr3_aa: CATNRTASHNEQFF
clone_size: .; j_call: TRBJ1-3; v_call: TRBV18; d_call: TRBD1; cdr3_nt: TGTGCCAGCTCACCACGGCAGGACAGGGGGAACACCATATATTTT; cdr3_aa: CASSPRQDRGNTIYF
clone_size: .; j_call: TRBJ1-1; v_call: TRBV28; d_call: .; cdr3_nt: TGTGCCAGCAGTTTCAACAGGGAGGGCCAGGAAGCTTTCTTT; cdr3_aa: CASSFNREGQEAFF
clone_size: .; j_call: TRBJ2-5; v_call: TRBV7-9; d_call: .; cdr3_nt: TGTGCCAGCAGCTTAGGACAATCTCAAGAGACCCAGTACTTC; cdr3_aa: CASSLGQSQETQYF
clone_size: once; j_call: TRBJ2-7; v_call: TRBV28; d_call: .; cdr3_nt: TGTGCCAGCAGTTTACTTCCCCGCGGAGCCTACGAGCAGTACTTC; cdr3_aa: CASSLLPRGAYEQYF
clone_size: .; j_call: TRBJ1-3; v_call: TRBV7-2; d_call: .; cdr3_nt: TGTGCCAGCAGCTTAGCACGGGGAGGAAACACCATATATTTT; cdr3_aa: CASSLARGGNTIYF
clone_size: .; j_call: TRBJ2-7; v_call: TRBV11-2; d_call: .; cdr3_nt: TGTGCCAGCAGCTTATTCTTGGAGCGGCCCTACGAGCAGTACTTC; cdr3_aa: CASSLFLERPYEQYF
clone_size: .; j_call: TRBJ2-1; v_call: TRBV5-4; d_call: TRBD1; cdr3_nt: TGTGCCAGCAGCTTGAGTTCCGTACAGGGGGCGTTCTTC; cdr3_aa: CASSLSSVQGAFF
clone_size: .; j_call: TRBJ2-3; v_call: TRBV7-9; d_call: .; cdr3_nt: TGTGCCAGCATTGGTGCGCCCCCTAGCACAGATACGCAGTATTTT; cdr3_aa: CASIGAPPSTDTQYF
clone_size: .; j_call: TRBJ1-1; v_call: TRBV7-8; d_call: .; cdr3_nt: TGTGCCAGCAGCCGTGGGGGGTTCATCGAAGCTTTCTTT; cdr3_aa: CASSRGGFIEAFF
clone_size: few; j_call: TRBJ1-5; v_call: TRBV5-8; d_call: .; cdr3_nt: TGTGCCAGCAGCTTGGTATTTCGGGGCAATCAGCCCCAGCATTTT; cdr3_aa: CASSLVFRGNQPQHF
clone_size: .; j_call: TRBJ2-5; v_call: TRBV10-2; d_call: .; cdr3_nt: TGCGCCAGCAGTGAGTCCCGCGGGGTAGAGACCCAGTACTTC; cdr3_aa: CASSESRGVETQYF
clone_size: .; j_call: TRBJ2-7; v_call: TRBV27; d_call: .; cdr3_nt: TGTGCCAGCAGTTTCACACAGGGCTACGAGCAGTACTTC; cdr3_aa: CASSFTQGYEQYF